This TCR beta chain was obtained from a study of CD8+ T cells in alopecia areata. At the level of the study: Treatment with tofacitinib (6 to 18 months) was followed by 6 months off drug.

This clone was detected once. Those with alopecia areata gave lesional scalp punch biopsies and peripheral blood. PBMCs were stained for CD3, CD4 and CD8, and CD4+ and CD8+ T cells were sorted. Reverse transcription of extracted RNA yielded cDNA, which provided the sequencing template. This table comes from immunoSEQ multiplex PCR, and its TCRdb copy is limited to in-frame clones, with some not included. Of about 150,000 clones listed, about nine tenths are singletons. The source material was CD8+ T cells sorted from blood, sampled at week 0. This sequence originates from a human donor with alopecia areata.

The DNA of the CDR3 is TGCGCCAGCAGCCAACGGACGCGTTCAGGCGAGCAGTACTTC. Amino acids: CASSQRTRSGEQYF. The chain recombines TRBV4-1 with TRBJ2-7; no clear D gene. CDR1 and CDR2 from the germline V gene are MGHRA and YSYEKL. The CDR3 consists of 14 residues. V was pared by 2 bases and J by 6 bases, with 14 bases between.